This is a list of T cell receptor beta chains from one sample in a study of vaccination and CD4 T cells after COVID-19. TCRdb reprocessed the PCR reads via MiXCR and lists one record per CDR3 protein. The table has under 20,000 distinct CDR3 sequences, roughly 41% seen once; the top ten hold under 10%. What these receptors recognize is not known. Source: CD4+ T cells from blood, cultured in vitro, taken after SARS-CoV-2 vaccination. The receptors stem from a human donor who had recovered from COVID-19. Both conserved end residues are trimmed from each CDR3. Fields, in order: V gene, CDR3 protein.

TRBV6-1 | ASTPQGAMNGNQPQH
TRBV4-2 | ASSQEEVSGANVLT
TRBV15 | ATSRDQINQPQH
TRBV27 | ASSLQTPQWGDTQY
TRBV7-2 | ASSLDHSPSTDTQY
TRBV11-3 | ASRIRGAGGPNNEQF
TRBV18 | ASSPTGNTEAF
TRBV20-1 | SARTSEVSYEQY
TRBV6-2/TRBV6-3 | ASGSPRAANNQPQH
TRBV7-3 | ASSAGLAGATGELF
TRBV19 | AGPDRGPNPKSSGNTIY
TRBV11-2 | ASRRPGQGNSPLH
TRBV11-3 | ATSLGWGSPLH
TRBV6-5 | ASSYSAGQGYEQY
TRBV15 | ATSRPSGFSYEQY
TRBV6-1 | ASRPFGTPEAF
TRBV2 | ASSEGLWQPQH
TRBV7-9 | ASSLNRTGELF
TRBV7-2 | ASSLGSGQTYEQY
TRBV7-3 | ASSQTGGRTDTQY
TRBV7-2 | ASSLDRSYEQY
TRBV20-1 | SAREGYGGYT
TRBV20-1 | SCPGQGSDTQY
TRBV6-5 | ASSYTPSFGGNGYT
TRBV27 | ASSFIAGGYNEQF
TRBV6-2/TRBV6-3 | ASSYPSRGSASYGYT
TRBV25-1 | ASSGTGANTGELF
TRBV2 | ASSVDGNEQF
TRBV28 | ASSLPRGDLNTEAF
TRBV7-6 | ASSFGLAGHNEQF
TRBV7-9 | ASSLVAGPSYNEQF
TRBV6-1 | ASSRGKNSEAF
TRBV6-5 | ASSYSKGRGETQY
TRBV6-5 | ASSYSTGAGAPDTQY
TRBV10-3 | AISENGSNQPQH
TRBV5-4 | ASSLGGFSMNTEAF
TRBV11-3 | ASKSPRSFEAF
TRBV27 | ASSWGWQNTGELF
TRBV19 | ASSGRDRGTYEQY